This T cell receptor (beta chain) was sequenced during a study of cytomegalovirus exposure and HLA in healthy donors. PCR primers comprised 60 Vbeta and 13 Jbeta primers. The protocol was immunoSEQ multiplex PCR, while the TCRdb copy is restricted to in-frame clones and leaves out a portion. Its listing shows 150,000 to 200,000 clones. The receptor's source is a man in his thirties or forties in good health and CMV-seronegative. Input material: PBMCs.

The chain's CDR3 is CASSAGGYNEQFF. The CDR3 nucleotides read TGTGCCAGCAGTGCAGGGGGATACAATGAGCAGTTCTTC. The chain joins TRBV6-5 to TRBJ2-1; 7 bases agree with TRBD1. This CDR3 spans 13 amino acids. V trimming: 5 bases; J trimming: 4 bases; junction bases outside the gene matches: 2. From germline, CDR1 is MNHEY and CDR2 SVGAGI.